This T cell receptor beta chain was recovered during a study of cytomegalovirus exposure and HLA in healthy donors. Trimming took 10 bases from V and 2 from J, leaving 18 bases between them. Germline CDR1 and CDR2: LNHDA and SQIVND (reference sequence). The CDR3 loop spans 15 amino acids. Unrecorded immune exposure was likely among donors, who were nominally healthy when sampled. The PCR used 60 Vbeta and 13 Jbeta primers. Assay used: immunoSEQ multiplex PCR; TCRdb lists only in-frame clones, some missing. The repertoire table contains 150,000 or so clones. Sequenced input: PBMCs. The chain carries TRBV19 and TRBJ2-1, with a tentative D call TRBD2 (6 bases). This receptor was identified in a woman aged 60-70 years in good health and CMV-seronegative. The chain's CDR3 is CATRLGEAAYNEQFF. The CDR3 DNA reads TGTGCCACCCGCCTTGGGGAGGCTGCCTACAATGAGCAGTTCTTC.